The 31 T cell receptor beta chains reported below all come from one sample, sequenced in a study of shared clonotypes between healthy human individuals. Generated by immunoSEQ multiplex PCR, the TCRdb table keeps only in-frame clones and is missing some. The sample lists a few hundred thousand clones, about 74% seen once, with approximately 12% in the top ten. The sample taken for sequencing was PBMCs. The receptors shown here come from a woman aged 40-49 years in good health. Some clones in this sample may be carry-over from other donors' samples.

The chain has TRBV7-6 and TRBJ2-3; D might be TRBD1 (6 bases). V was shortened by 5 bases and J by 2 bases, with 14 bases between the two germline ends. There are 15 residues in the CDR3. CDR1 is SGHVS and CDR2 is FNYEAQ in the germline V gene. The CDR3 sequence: CASSATGTNTDTQYF. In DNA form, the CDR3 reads TGTGCCAGCAGCGCCACCGGGACAAACACAGATACGCAGTATTTT.

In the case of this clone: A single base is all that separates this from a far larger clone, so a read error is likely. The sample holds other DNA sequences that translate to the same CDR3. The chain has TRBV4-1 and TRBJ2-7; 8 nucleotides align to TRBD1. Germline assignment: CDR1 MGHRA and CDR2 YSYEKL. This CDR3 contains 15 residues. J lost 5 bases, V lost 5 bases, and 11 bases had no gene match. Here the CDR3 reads CASSKEGTGLDEQYF. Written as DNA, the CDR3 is TGCGCCAGCAGCAAGGAAGGGACAGGTCTCGACGAGCAGTACTTC.

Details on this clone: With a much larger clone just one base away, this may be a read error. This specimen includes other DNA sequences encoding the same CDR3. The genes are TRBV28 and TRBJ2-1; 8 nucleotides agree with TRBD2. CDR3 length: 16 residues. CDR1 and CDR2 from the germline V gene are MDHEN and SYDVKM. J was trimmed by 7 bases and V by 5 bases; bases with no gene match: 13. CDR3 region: CASSLWTSGSRNEQFF. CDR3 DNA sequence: TGTGCCAGCAGTCTCTGGACCAGCGGGAGTAGGAATGAGCAGTTCTTC.

CDR3: CAGRAGATYNEQFF. For the CDR3, the DNA is TGTGCCGGTCGAGCGGGAGCTACCTACAATGAGCAGTTCTTC. V is TRBV19 and J is TRBJ2-1, with 8 nucleotides matching TRBD2. The CDR3 consists of 14 residues. J lost 2 bases, V lost 11 bases, and 8 bases had no gene match. The germline CDR1 and CDR2 sequences are LNHDA and SQIVND (reference sequence). Based on the CDR3 plus reference TRBV19 and TRBJ2-1, the full variable domain is DGGITQSPKYLFRKEGQNVTLSCEQNLNHDAMYWYRQDPGQGLRLIYYSQIVNDFQKGDIAEGYSVSREKKESFPLTVTSAQKNPTAFYLCAGRAGATYNEQFFGPGTRLTVL.

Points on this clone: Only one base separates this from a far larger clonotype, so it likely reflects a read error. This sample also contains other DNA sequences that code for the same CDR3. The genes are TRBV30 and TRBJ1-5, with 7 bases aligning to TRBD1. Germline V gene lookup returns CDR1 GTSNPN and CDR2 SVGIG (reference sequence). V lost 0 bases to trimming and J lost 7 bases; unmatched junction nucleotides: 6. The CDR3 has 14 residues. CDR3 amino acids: CAWSVRGGRQPQHF. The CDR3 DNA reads TGTGCCTGGAGTGTTAGAGGGGGCAGACAGCCCCAGCATTTT.

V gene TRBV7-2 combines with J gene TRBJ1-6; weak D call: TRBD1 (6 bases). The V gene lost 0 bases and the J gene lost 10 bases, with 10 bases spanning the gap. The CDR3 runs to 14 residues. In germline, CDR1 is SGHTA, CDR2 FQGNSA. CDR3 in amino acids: CASSLAQGGSPLHF. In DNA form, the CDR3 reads TGTGCCAGCAGCTTAGCACAGGGTGGGTCACCCCTCCACTTT.

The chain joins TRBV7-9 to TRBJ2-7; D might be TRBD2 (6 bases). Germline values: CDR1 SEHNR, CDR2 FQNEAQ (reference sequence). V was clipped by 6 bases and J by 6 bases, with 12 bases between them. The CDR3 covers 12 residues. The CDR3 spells CASSSTGGEQYF. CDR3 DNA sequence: TGTGCCAGCAGTTCAACCGGGGGCGAGCAGTACTTC. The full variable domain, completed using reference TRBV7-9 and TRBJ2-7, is DTGVSQNPRHKITKRGQNVTFRCDPISEHNRLYWYRQTLGQGPEFLTYFQNEAQLEKSRLLSDRFSAERPKGSFSTLEIQRTEQGDSAMYLCASSSTGGEQYFGPGTRLTVT.

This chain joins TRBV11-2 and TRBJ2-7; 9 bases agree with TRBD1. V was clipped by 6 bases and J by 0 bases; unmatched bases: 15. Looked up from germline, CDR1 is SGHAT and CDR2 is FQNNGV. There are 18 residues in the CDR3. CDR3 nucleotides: TGTGCCAGCAGAACCTCGCCGAGGACAGGGGACCGCTCCTACGAGCAGTACTTC. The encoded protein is CASRTSPRTGDRSYEQYF.

The chain's CDR3 is CASSYGNDLYQETQYF. The DNA of the CDR3 is TGTGCCAGCAGCTATGGGAACGATTTGTACCAAGAGACCCAGTACTTC. This rearrangement joins TRBV7-9 to TRBJ2-5; D is ambiguous. Germline V CDR1 and CDR2: SEHNR, FQNEAQ (reference sequence). CDR3 length equals 16 residues. The germline V and J ends were trimmed by 4 bases and 0 bases, with 15 bases remaining between them.

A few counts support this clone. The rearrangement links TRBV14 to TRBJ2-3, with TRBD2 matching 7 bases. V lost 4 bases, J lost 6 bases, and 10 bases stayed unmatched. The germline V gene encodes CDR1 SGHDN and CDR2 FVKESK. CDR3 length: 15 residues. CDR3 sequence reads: CASSLQRGSGDTQYF. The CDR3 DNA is TGTGCCAGCAGCCTGCAACGCGGGAGTGGGGATACGCAGTATTTT. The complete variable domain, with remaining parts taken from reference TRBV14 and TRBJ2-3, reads EAGVTQFPSHSVIEKGQTVTLRCDPISGHDNLYWYRRVMGKEIKFLLHFVKESKQDESGMPNNRFLAERTGGTYSTLKVQPAELEDSGVYFCASSLQRGSGDTQYFGPGTRLTVL.

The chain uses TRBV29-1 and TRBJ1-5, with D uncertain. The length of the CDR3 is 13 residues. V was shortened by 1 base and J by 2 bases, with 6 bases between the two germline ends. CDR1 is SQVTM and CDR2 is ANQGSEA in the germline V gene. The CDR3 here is CSVEVGRNQPQHF. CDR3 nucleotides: TGCAGCGTTGAAGTCGGCCGCAATCAGCCCCAGCATTTT.

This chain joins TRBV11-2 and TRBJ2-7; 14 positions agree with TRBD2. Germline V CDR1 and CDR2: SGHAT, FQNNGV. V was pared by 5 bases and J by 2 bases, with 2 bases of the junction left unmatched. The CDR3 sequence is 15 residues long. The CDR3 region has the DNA TGTGCCAGCAGCCAGGGACTAGCGGGAGCCTACGAGCAGTACTTC. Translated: CASSQGLAGAYEQYF.

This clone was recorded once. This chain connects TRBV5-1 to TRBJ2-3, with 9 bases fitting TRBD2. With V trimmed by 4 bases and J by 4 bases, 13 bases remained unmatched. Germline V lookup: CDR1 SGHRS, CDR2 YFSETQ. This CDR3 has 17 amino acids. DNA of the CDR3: TGCGCCAGCAGCGCGGAGGGTAGCGGGGGCTTCCCAGATACGCAGTATTTT. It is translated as CASSAEGSGGFPDTQYF.

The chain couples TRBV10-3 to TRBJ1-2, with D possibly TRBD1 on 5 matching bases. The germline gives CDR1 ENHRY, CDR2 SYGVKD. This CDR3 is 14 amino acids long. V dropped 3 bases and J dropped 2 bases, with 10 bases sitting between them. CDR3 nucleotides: TGTGCCATCAGTGATATCCGGGACAACTATGGCTACACCTTC. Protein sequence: CAISDIRDNYGYTF.

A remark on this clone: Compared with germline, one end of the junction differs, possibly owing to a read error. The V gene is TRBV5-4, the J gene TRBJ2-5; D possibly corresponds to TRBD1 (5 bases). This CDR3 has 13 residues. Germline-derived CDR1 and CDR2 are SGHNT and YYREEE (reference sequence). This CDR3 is CASSLAPGSKHNF. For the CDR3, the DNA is TGTGCCAGCAGCTTGGCTCCAGGGTCAAAACATAACTTC.

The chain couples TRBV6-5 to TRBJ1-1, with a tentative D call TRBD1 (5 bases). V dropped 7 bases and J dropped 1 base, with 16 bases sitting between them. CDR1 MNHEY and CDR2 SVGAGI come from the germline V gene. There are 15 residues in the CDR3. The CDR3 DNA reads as TGTGCCAGCACCCCCTCACCAGGGCGGAACACTGAAGCTTTCTTT. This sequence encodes CASTPSPGRNTEAFF.

CDR3 sequence: CASSESGRGSGTEAFF. In DNA form, the CDR3 reads TGTGCCAGCAGTGAATCCGGCAGGGGGTCCGGCACTGAAGCTTTCTTT. The V gene is TRBV6-1, the J gene TRBJ1-1; 7 bases map to TRBD1. The germline CDR1 and CDR2 sequences are MNHNS and SASEGT. This CDR3 has 16 residues. Germline trimming cut 2 bases from V and 4 bases from J; bases unmatched to any gene: 10.

The CDR3 coding sequence is TGTGCCAGCGCGGGAAACATGAACACTGAAGCTTTCTTT. Translating gives CASAGNMNTEAFF. This chain links TRBV7-8 with TRBJ1-1, with D unclear. V was clipped by 8 bases and J by 0 bases, with 10 bases between them. The CDR3 is made up of 13 amino acids. Looked up from germline, CDR1 is SGHVS and CDR2 is FQNEAQ. Full variable domain (remainder filled in from reference TRBV7-8 and TRBJ1-1): GAGVSQSPRYKVAKRGQDVALRCDPISGHVSLFWYQQALGQGPEFLTYFQNEAQLDKSGLPSDRFFAERPEGSVSTLKIQRTQQEDSAVYLCASAGNMNTEAFFGQGTRLTVV.

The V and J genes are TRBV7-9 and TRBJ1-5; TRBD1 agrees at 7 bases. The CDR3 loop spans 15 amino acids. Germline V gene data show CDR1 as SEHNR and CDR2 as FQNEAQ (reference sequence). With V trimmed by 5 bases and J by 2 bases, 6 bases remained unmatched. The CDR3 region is CASSRDRVGNQPQHF. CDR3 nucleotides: TGTGCCAGCAGCAGAGACAGGGTGGGCAATCAGCCCCAGCATTTT. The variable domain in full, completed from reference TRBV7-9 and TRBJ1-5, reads DTGVSQNPRHKITKRGQNVTFRCDPISEHNRLYWYRQTLGQGPEFLTYFQNEAQLEKSRLLSDRFSAERPKGSFSTLEIQRTEQGDSAMYLCASSRDRVGNQPQHFGDGTRLSIL.

The CDR3 spells CASKRDHTDTQYF. The CDR3 nucleotides are TGTGCCAGCAAGCGGGACCACACAGATACGCAGTATTTT. The chain employs TRBV9 and TRBJ2-3; 7 nucleotides agree with TRBD2. CDR3 length equals 13 residues. V gave up 6 bases and J gave up 2 bases; unmatched junction bases: 3. Germline V CDR1 and CDR2: SGDLS, YYNGEE.

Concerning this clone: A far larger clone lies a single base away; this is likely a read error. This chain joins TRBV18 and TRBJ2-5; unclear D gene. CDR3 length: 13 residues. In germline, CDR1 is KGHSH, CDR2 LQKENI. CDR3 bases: TGTGCCAGCTCACCGGGCAACCAAGAGACCCATTACTTC. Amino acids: CASSPGNQETHYF.

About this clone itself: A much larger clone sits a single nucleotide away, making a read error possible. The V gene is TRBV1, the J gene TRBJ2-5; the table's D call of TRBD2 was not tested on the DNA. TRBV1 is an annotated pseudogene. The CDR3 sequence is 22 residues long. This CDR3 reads CTSKRGDWTSGTRGLNKEAQYF. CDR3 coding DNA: TGCACCAGCAAGAGGGGGGATTGGACTAGCGGGACGAGGGGCCTAAATAAGGAGGCCCAGTACTTC.

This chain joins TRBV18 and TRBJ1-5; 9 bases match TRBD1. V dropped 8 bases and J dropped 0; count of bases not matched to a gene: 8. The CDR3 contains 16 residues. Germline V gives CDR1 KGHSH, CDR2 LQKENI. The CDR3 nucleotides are TGTGCCAGCCAAGGGACAGGGTCATATAGCAATCAGCCCCAGCATTTT. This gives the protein CASQGTGSYSNQPQHF.

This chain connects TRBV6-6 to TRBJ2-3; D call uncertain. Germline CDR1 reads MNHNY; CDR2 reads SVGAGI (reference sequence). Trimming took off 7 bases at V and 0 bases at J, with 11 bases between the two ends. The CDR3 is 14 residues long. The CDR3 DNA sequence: TGTGCCAGCAAGGCACCGGTTAGCACAGATACGCAGTATTTT. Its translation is CASKAPVSTDTQYF.

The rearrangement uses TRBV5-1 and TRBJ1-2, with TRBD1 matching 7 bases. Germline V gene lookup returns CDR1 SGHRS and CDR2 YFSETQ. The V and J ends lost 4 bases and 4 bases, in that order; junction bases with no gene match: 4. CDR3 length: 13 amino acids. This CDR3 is CASSRGQVYGYTF. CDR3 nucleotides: TGCGCCAGCAGCCGAGGACAGGTCTATGGCTACACCTTC.

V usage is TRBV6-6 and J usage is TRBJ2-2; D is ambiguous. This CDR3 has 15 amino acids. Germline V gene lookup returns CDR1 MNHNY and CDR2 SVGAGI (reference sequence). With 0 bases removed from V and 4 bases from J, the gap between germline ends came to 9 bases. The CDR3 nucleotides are TGTGCCAGCAGTTACTCTATACCGAGCACCGGGGAGCTGTTTTTT. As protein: CASSYSIPSTGELFF.

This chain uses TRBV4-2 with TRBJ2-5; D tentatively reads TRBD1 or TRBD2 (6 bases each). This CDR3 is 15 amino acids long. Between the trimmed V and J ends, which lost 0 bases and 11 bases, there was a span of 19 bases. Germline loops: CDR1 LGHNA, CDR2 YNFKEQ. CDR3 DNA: TGTGCCAGCAGCCAAGATCGGGGGCAGGGCTACGGGCAGTACTTC. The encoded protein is CASSQDRGQGYGQYF.

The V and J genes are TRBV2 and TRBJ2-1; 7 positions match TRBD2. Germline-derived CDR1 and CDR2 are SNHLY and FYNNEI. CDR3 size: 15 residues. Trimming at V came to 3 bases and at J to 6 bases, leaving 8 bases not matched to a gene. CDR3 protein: CASSDTRASGNEQFF. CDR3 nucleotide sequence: TGTGCCAGCAGTGATACCCGGGCTAGCGGCAATGAGCAGTTCTTC.

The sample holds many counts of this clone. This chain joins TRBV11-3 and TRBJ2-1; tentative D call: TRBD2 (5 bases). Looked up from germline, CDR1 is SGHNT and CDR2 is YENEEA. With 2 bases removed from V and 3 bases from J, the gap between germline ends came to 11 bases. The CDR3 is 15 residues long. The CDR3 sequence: CASSLRPGSYNEQFF. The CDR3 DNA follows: TGTGCCAGCAGCTTACGACCGGGGAGCTACAATGAGCAGTTCTTC.

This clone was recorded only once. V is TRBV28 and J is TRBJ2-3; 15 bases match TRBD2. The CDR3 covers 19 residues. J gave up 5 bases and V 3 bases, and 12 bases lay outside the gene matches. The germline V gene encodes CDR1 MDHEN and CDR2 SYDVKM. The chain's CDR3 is CASSLWTSGRAGSRDTQYF. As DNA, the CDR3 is TGTGCCAGCAGTTTGTGGACTAGCGGGAGGGCCGGTTCGCGAGATACGCAGTATTTT.

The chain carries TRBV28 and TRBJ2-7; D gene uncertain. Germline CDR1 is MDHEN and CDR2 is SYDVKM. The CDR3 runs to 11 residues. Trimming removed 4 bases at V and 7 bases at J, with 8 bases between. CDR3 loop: CASSSAREQYF. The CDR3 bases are TGTGCCAGCAGTTCGGCCAGGGAGCAGTACTTC.